This TCR beta chain is from a study of radiotherapy plus CTLA-4 blockade in lung cancer. Study at large: Of the patients, under 20% showed objective responses and roughly 30% attained disease control.

General study results and limits: Clones derived from tumor TCRs expanded in blood after radiotherapy plus ipilimumab.

This clone has just a few counts. Its antigen is currently unknown. V was pared by 5 bases and J by 4 bases, with 11 bases between. This CDR3 spans 14 amino acids. Looked up from germline, CDR1 is SGHTA and CDR2 is FQGNSA. Patients had chemo-refractory metastatic non-small-cell lung cancer and received focal radiation plus CTLA-4 blockade that used ipilimumab. Sequencing was performed with immunoSEQ multiplex PCR; in TCRdb, only in-frame clones are kept and a portion is missing. The sample shows 55,000 to 65,000 clones, 70% to 80% of them seen only once. The clonotype comes from a human donor with non-small cell lung cancer who had a complete response to radiotherapy plus ipilimumab. This material consisted of peripheral blood, taken from a patient treated with radiotherapy plus ipilimumab. The chain links TRBV7-2 to TRBJ2-2, with D maybe TRBD1 (5 bases). CDR3 residues: CASSPRQTTGELFF. The CDR3 coding sequence is TGTGCCAGCAGCCCCCGACAGACCACCGGGGAGCTGTTTTTT.